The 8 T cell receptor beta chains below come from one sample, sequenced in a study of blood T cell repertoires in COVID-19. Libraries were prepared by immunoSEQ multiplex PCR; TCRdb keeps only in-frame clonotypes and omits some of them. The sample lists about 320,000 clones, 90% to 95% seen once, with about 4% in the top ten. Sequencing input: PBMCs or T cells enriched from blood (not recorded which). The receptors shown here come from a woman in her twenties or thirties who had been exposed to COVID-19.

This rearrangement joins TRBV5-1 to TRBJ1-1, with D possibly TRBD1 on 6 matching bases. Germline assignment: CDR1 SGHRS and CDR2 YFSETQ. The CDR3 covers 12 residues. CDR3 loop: CGYRARNTEAFF. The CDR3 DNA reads TGCGGCTACAGGGCTCGGAACACTGAAGCTTTCTTT.

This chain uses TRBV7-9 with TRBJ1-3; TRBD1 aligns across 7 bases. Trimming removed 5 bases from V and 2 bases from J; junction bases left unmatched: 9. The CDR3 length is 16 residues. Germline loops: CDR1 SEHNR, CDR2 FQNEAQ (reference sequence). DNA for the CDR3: TGTGCCAGCAGCAGGGGACAGAGTATGGCTGGAAACACCATATATTTT. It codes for CASSRGQSMAGNTIYF.

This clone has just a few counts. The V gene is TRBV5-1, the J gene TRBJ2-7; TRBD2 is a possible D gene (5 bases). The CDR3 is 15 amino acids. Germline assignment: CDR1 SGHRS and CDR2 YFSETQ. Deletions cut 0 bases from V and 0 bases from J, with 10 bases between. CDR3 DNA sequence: TGCGCCAGCAGCTTGGAGGTTGGAGGCTCCTACGAGCAGTACTTC. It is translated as CASSLEVGGSYEQYF.

CDR3 bases: TGTGCCAGCAGTCCCCTCTCTGGAAACACCATATATTTT. It translates to CASSPLSGNTIYF. V and J are TRBV25-1 and TRBJ1-3, with D uncertain. In germline, CDR1 is MGHDK, CDR2 SYGVNS. V lost 5 bases and J lost 0, with 5 bases in between. The CDR3 is 13 amino acids. Together with reference TRBV25-1 and TRBJ1-3, the CDR3 gives the full variable domain: EADIYQTPRYLVIGTGKKITLECSQTMGHDKMYWYQQDPGMELHLIHYSYGVNSTEKGDLSSESTVSRIRTEHFPLTLESARPSHTSQYLCASSPLSGNTIYFGEGSWLTVV.

The DNA of the CDR3 is TGTGCCAGCAGCCAAGTCAGCAGGACTTTATATGGCTACACCTTC. This gives the protein CASSQVSRTLYGYTF. The genes are TRBV3-1 (or the pseudogene TRBV3-2) and TRBJ1-2; D uncertain. With 1 base removed from V and 5 bases from J, the gap between germline ends came to 14 bases. Germline loops: CDR1 LGHDT, CDR2 YNNKEL (reference sequence). CDR3 length: 15 residues.

Here the CDR3 reads CASSPLGGTDTQYF. DNA of the CDR3: TGTGCCAGCAGTCCCTTAGGGGGCACAGATACGCAGTATTTT. This chain uses TRBV6-4 with TRBJ2-3, with D possibly being TRBD1 (5 bases). Germline CDR1 is MRHNA and CDR2 is SNTAGT. The CDR3 covers 14 residues. Trimming left V 5 bases short and J 1 base short, with 10 bases between.

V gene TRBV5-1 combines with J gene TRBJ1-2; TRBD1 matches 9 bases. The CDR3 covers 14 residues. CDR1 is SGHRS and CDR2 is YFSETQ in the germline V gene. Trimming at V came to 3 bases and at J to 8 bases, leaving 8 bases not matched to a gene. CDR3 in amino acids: CASSSGTGLGGYTF. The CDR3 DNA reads TGCGCCAGCAGCTCTGGGACAGGGTTGGGAGGCTACACCTTC.

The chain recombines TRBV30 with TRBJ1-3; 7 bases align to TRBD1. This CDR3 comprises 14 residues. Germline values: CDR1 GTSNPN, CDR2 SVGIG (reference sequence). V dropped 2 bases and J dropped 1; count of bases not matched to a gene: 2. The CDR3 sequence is CAWSRTGSGNTIYF. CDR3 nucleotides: TGTGCCTGGAGTCGGACAGGTTCTGGAAACACCATATATTTT.